This TCR beta chain is from a study of blood T cell repertoires in COVID-19. Here immunoSEQ multiplex PCR was the method, and the copy in TCRdb shows in-frame clones only, minus some. The data hold 100,000 or so clones, with around 82% observed a single time. V shed 6 bases and J shed 4 bases, with 12 bases lying between them. Germline assignment: CDR1 SGHVS and CDR2 FQNEAQ. This CDR3 has 13 amino acids. This receptor was identified in a man between 70 and 80 years old with active or convalescent COVID-19. V gene TRBV7-8 combines with J gene TRBJ1-2; D ambiguous. The sequenced material came from peripheral blood. CDR3 protein: CASSRVLPYGYTF. The CDR3 bases are TGTGCCAGCAGTCGAGTTCTTCCCTATGGCTACACCTTC.